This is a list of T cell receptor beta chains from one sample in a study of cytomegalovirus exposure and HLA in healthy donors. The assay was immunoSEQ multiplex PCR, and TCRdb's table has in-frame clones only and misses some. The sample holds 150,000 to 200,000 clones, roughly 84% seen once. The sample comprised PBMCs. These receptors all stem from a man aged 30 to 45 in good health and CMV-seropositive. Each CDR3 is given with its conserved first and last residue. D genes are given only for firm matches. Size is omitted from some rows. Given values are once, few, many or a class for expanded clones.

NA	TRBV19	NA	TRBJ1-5	CASSTPGDSNQPQHF	TGTGCCAGTAGTACCCCAGGGGATAGCAATCAGCCCCAGCATTTT
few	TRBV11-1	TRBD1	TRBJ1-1	CASSRPQGSGNTEAFF	TGTGCCAGCAGCCGACCACAGGGGTCTGGGAACACTGAAGCTTTCTTT
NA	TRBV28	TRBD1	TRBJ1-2	CASSMNRGNVDGYTF	TGTGCCAGCAGTATGAACAGGGGGAATGTGGATGGCTACACCTTC
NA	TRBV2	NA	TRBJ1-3	CASSLTGSGNTIYF	TGTGCCAGCAGTCTTACAGGGTCTGGAAACACCATATATTTT
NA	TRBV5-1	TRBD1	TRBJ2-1	CASSIGDRGLNEQFF	TGCGCCAGCAGCATAGGGGACAGGGGGCTTAATGAGCAGTTCTTC
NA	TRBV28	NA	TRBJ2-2	CASNMDRNTGELFF	TGTGCCAGCAATATGGACAGAAACACCGGGGAGCTGTTTTTT
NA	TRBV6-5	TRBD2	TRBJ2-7	CASSYEVAGGYEQYF	TGTGCCAGCAGTTATGAAGTAGCGGGAGGGTACGAGCAGTACTTC
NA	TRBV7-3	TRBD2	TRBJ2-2	CASSLGTSAGELFF	TGTGCCAGCAGCTTGGGGACTAGCGCCGGGGAGCTGTTTTTT
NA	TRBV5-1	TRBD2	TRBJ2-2	CASSSSLAGGPVTGELFF	TGCGCCAGCAGCTCAAGCCTAGCGGGAGGGCCGGTCACCGGGGAGCTGTTTTTT
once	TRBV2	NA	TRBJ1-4	CASSEARSGEKLFF	TGTGCCAGCAGTGAAGCGCGATCAGGGGAAAAACTGTTTTTT
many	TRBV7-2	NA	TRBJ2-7	CASSFSGGQGEQYF	TGTGCCAGCAGCTTTAGCGGAGGCCAAGGAGAGCAGTACTTC
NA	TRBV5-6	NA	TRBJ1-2	CASSVRQTNYGYTF	TGTGCCAGCAGCGTACGACAGACTAACTATGGCTACACCTTC